A selection of T cell receptor beta chains follows, all from one sample in a study of OX40 agonist ivuxolimab in advanced cancers. Generated by immunoSEQ multiplex PCR, the TCRdb table keeps only in-frame clones and is missing some. The repertoire holds tens of thousands of clones, with about 88% as singletons. Source: CD4+ or CD8+ T cells sorted from blood, taken in a trial of the OX40 agonist ivuxolimab. These TCRs come from an adult with an advanced solid tumor such as melanoma, head and neck, liver or kidney cancer. Each CDR3 is given with its conserved first and last residue. D genes are given only for firm matches. Expanded clones get a size class; other rows say once, few or many, or leave the size out.

v_call: TRBV9
j_call: TRBJ2-7
clone_size: NA
d_call: TRBD2
cdr3_nt: TGTGCCAGCAGCCTATCTAGCGGGAGCCTTGGAGAGCAGTACTTC
cdr3_aa: CASSLSSGSLGEQYF

v_call: TRBV18
j_call: TRBJ2-1
clone_size: NA
d_call: NA
cdr3_nt: TGTGCCAGCTCACCACCGAACGGGAAGGGTGTTCATGAGCAGTTCTTC
cdr3_aa: CASSPPNGKGVHEQFF

v_call: TRBV27
j_call: TRBJ2-1
clone_size: NA
d_call: TRBD2
cdr3_nt: TGTGCCAGCGAGGGACTAGCCGCCAATGAGCAGTTCTTC
cdr3_aa: CASEGLAANEQFF

v_call: TRBV7-2
j_call: TRBJ2-1
clone_size: NA
d_call: TRBD2
cdr3_nt: TGTGCCAGCAGCTCCCCTGGCACTAGCGGGATCTACTCCTACAATGAGCAGTTCTTC
cdr3_aa: CASSSPGTSGIYSYNEQFF

v_call: TRBV28
j_call: TRBJ2-1
clone_size: few
d_call: NA
cdr3_nt: TGTGCCAGCAGTACCCCGTGGGCTTCCAGTTCCTACAATGAGCAGTTCTTC
cdr3_aa: CASSTPWASSSYNEQFF

v_call: TRBV5-8
j_call: TRBJ2-3
clone_size: NA
d_call: TRBD1
cdr3_nt: TGTGCCAGCAGCCGAGATGGGACAGGGTCCGGTCATACGCAGTATTTT
cdr3_aa: CASSRDGTGSGHTQYF

v_call: TRBV13
j_call: TRBJ2-7
clone_size: NA
d_call: TRBD1
cdr3_nt: TGTGCCAGCAGCTCGGGACAGGGCAAGCAGTACTTC
cdr3_aa: CASSSGQGKQYF

v_call: TRBV19
j_call: TRBJ2-1
clone_size: once
d_call: TRBD2
cdr3_nt: TGTGCCAGTAGGGAAGGGACTAGCGGACAACAAGAGCAGTTCTTC
cdr3_aa: CASREGTSGQQEQFF

v_call: TRBV12-5
j_call: TRBJ2-3
clone_size: once
d_call: NA
cdr3_nt: TGTGCTAGTGGTTTGGTAGACAGGACGAGCACAGATACGCAGTATTTT
cdr3_aa: CASGLVDRTSTDTQYF

v_call: TRBV11-2
j_call: TRBJ2-1
clone_size: NA
d_call: TRBD1
cdr3_nt: TGTGCCAGCAGCTTAGAAGCACAGGGGGTGCGGCAGTTCTTC
cdr3_aa: CASSLEAQGVRQFF

v_call: TRBV2
j_call: TRBJ2-4
clone_size: NA
d_call: NA
cdr3_nt: TGTGCCAGCAGTACTCGACCGGTAGCCAAAAACATTCAGTACTTC
cdr3_aa: CASSTRPVAKNIQYF

v_call: TRBV9
j_call: TRBJ1-1
clone_size: NA
d_call: TRBD1
cdr3_nt: TGTGCCAGCAGCCCTCGGACAGGTTCCACTGAAGCTTTCTTT
cdr3_aa: CASSPRTGSTEAFF

v_call: TRBV11-2
j_call: TRBJ1-1
clone_size: NA
d_call: NA
cdr3_nt: TGTGCCAGTGGACTCTCCTCCTTGAACACTGAAGCTTTCTTT
cdr3_aa: CASGLSSLNTEAFF

v_call: TRBV2
j_call: TRBJ1-1
clone_size: NA
d_call: NA
cdr3_nt: TGTGCCAGCAGTGACTTGGGGACTGAAGCTTTCTTT
cdr3_aa: CASSDLGTEAFF

v_call: TRBV7-5
j_call: TRBJ1-1
clone_size: few
d_call: NA
cdr3_nt: TGTGTCAGAAGGGACGAAGCAGGGGGAGACACTGAAGCTTTCTTT
cdr3_aa: CVRRDEAGGDTEAFF

v_call: TRBV4-3
j_call: TRBJ2-5
clone_size: NA
d_call: NA
cdr3_nt: TGCGCCAGCAGCCAAGGGGTATACCAAGAGACCCAGTACTTC
cdr3_aa: CASSQGVYQETQYF

v_call: TRBV5-4
j_call: TRBJ2-1
clone_size: NA
d_call: TRBD2
cdr3_nt: TGTGCCAGCAGCTTGTACCGGACTAGCGGGAGGGGTAATGAGCAGTTCTTC
cdr3_aa: CASSLYRTSGRGNEQFF

v_call: TRBV5-5
j_call: TRBJ1-2
clone_size: NA
d_call: NA
cdr3_nt: TGTGCCAGCAGCTTCAGCTCTCAGGCCTTCTACTATGGCTACACCTTC
cdr3_aa: CASSFSSQAFYYGYTF

v_call: TRBV5-6
j_call: TRBJ1-5
clone_size: NA
d_call: TRBD1
cdr3_nt: TGTGCCAGCAGCTACAGGGGGCGGGAGGGCAATCAGCCCCAGCATTTT
cdr3_aa: CASSYRGREGNQPQHF

v_call: TRBV5-4
j_call: TRBJ2-7
clone_size: NA
d_call: NA
cdr3_nt: TGTGCCAGCGCGAAAAATGGGGAGTTGTACGAGCAGTACTTC
cdr3_aa: CASAKNGELYEQYF

v_call: TRBV18
j_call: TRBJ2-1
clone_size: NA
d_call: TRBD2
cdr3_nt: TGTGCCAGCTCACCACCGGGACTAGCGGGAGGGCATGAGCAGTTCTTC
cdr3_aa: CASSPPGLAGGHEQFF

v_call: TRBV19
j_call: TRBJ2-7
clone_size: NA
d_call: TRBD2
cdr3_nt: TGTGCCAGTAGGGCGGGAGGGACCTACGAGCAGTACTTC
cdr3_aa: CASRAGGTYEQYF

v_call: TRBV5-5
j_call: TRBJ1-4
clone_size: NA
d_call: NA
cdr3_nt: TGTGCCAGCAGAACGCTAGGGGAAAGAGAAAAACTGTTTTTT
cdr3_aa: CASRTLGEREKLFF

v_call: TRBV5-1
j_call: TRBJ2-2
clone_size: NA
d_call: NA
cdr3_nt: TGCGCCAGCAGCTTGAAGTCCGCCGGGGAGCTGTTTTTT
cdr3_aa: CASSLKSAGELFF

v_call: TRBV2
j_call: TRBJ2-7
clone_size: NA
d_call: TRBD2
cdr3_nt: TGTGCCAGCCTTGTACTAGCGGGTTCCGTATTCGGGCAGTACTTC
cdr3_aa: CASLVLAGSVFGQYF

v_call: TRBV18
j_call: TRBJ2-7
clone_size: NA
d_call: TRBD2
cdr3_nt: TGTGCCAGCTCACCTCGGACTAGCGATGACTACGAGCAGTACTTC
cdr3_aa: CASSPRTSDDYEQYF

v_call: TRBV6-6
j_call: TRBJ1-3
clone_size: NA
d_call: NA
cdr3_nt: TGTGCCAGCAGTTACTCGACAGGCTCTGGAAACACCATATATTTT
cdr3_aa: CASSYSTGSGNTIYF

v_call: TRBV5-6
j_call: TRBJ1-4
clone_size: NA
d_call: NA
cdr3_nt: TGTGCCAGCAGCTTATACGTTGCGGGGGAAGATGAAAAACTGTTTTTT
cdr3_aa: CASSLYVAGEDEKLFF

v_call: TRBV4-1
j_call: TRBJ2-5
clone_size: NA
d_call: NA
cdr3_nt: TGCGCCAGCAGCCAAGATGGAGGGAGGGAGACCCAGTACTTC
cdr3_aa: CASSQDGGRETQYF

v_call: TRBV11-2
j_call: TRBJ2-3
clone_size: NA
d_call: TRBD2
cdr3_nt: TGTGCCAGCAGCTTGGCCGGGAGGGCCGCAGATACGCAGTATTTT
cdr3_aa: CASSLAGRAADTQYF

v_call: TRBV6-9
j_call: TRBJ1-1
clone_size: NA
d_call: NA
cdr3_nt: TGTGCCAGCAGTTATATCGTCGGATTGGGTGAGGAAGCTTTCTTT
cdr3_aa: CASSYIVGLGEEAFF

v_call: TRBV5-1
j_call: TRBJ2-3
clone_size: NA
d_call: TRBD1
cdr3_nt: TGCGCCAGCAGCTTGGGGACAGGGGCAGATACGCAGTATTTT
cdr3_aa: CASSLGTGADTQYF

v_call: TRBV5-4
j_call: TRBJ1-2
clone_size: NA
d_call: TRBD1
cdr3_nt: TGTGCCAGCAGCTTGGCCCAGGGGGGAATCTATGGCTACACCTTC
cdr3_aa: CASSLAQGGIYGYTF